The 27 T cell receptor beta chains in this list originate from one sample, sequenced in a study of regulatory T cells in long-lasting Graves disease (dated by TCRdb to the early 2020s). Per the publication, the time point label means: newly diagnosed GD, antithyroid drugs for less than 3 months. For both TCR sequencing and RNA sequencing, RNA was extracted from PBMCs in TRIzol. Libraries were constructed by multiplex PCR. Instrument used: Illumina HiSeq 4000. CDR3 regions were amplified by Arm-PCR with iRepertoire HTBI primers to construct TCR beta libraries. TCRdb reprocessing: public reads trimmed at Q25 with fastp, clones called with MiXCR, in-frame beta chains kept. Rows are combined by CDR3 protein, so each entry shows the most common genes and DNA. The sample table holds about 470,000 distinct CDR3 sequences, of which about 15% were seen once. The ten largest clones capture around 17% of the sample.

These same data were also listed under a study on T cells in Graves' hyperthyroidism and ophthalmopathy.

The source material was peripheral blood mononuclear cells (PBMCs), sampled at new diagnosis, from a patient treated with antithyroid drugs. Every receptor here comes from a woman in her thirties with Graves disease. Donor details come from another sample of the same person, matched by shared clones.

V usage is TRBV30 and J usage is TRBJ2-3, with TRBD2 matching over 9 bases. The V and J ends lost 0 bases and 2 bases, in that order; junction bases with no gene match: 6. CDR1 and CDR2 (germline): GTSNPN, SVGIG (reference sequence). The CDR3 spans 16 residues. The CDR3 loop reads CAWSVSREGYTDTQYF. The CDR3 bases are TGTGCCTGGAGTGTCTCGCGGGAGGGTTACACAGATACGCAGTATTTT.

In this sample, this clonotype turned up many times. This rearrangement joins TRBV5-1 to TRBJ2-3; 8 bases line up with TRBD1. After removal of 2 bases from V and 4 bases from J, the junction contained 3 bases not matched to a gene. The CDR3 runs 14 residues. The germline V gene has CDR1 SGHRS and CDR2 YFSETQ. The CDR3 DNA is TGCGCCAGCAGCTTCGGACAGGGTGCAGATACGCAGTATTTT. Translated, it gives CASSFGQGADTQYF.

This clonotype was recorded many times. The CDR3 spells CASGVEGYGYTF. CDR3 in DNA: TGCGCCAGCGGAGTCGAAGGCTATGGCTACACCTTC. V gene TRBV5-1 combines with J gene TRBJ1-2, with D unclear. This CDR3 has 12 residues. CDR1 is SGHRS, CDR2 YFSETQ, per germline. Trimming removed 7 bases from V and 4 bases from J, with 11 bases in between.

The sample holds a few counts of this clonotype. The V call is TRBV7-9, the J call TRBJ2-2; perhaps TRBD2 as D (5 bases). Trimming removed 3 bases from V and 1 base from J, with 18 bases in between. The CDR3 runs to 18 residues. Germline V gene lookup returns CDR1 SEHNR and CDR2 FQNEAQ (reference sequence). CDR3 loop: CASSLVSGITMNTGELFF. Here the CDR3 DNA reads TGTGCCAGCAGCTTGGTCAGCGGAATAACTATGAACACCGGGGAGCTGTTTTTT.

The V and J genes are TRBV4-1 and TRBJ1-6; D ambiguous. The germline V and J ends were trimmed by 0 bases and 5 bases, with 8 bases remaining between them. The germline V gene has CDR1 MGHRA and CDR2 YSYEKL. The CDR3 consists of 15 residues. The chain's CDR3 is CASSQERSDNSPLHF. Written as DNA, the CDR3 is TGCGCCAGCAGCCAAGAACGGTCGGATAATTCACCCCTCCACTTT.

This clonotype was found once. The rearrangement uses TRBV15 and TRBJ2-3, with 13 positions matching TRBD2. Unmatched junction bases numbered 3, after V lost 0 bases and J lost 3 bases. The V gene's germline CDR1 is LNHNV and CDR2 YYDKDF (reference sequence). The CDR3 loop spans 17 amino acids. CDR3 loop: CATSREGLAGETDTQYF. The CDR3 bases are TGTGCCACCAGCAGAGAAGGACTAGCGGGAGAGACAGATACGCAGTATTTT.

Many counts were recorded for this clonotype. The V gene is TRBV28, the J gene TRBJ2-7; D is undetermined. Germline V gives CDR1 MDHEN, CDR2 SYDVKM. V was trimmed by 5 bases and J by 4 bases, leaving 12 bases between them. This CDR3 is built from 13 residues. The chain's CDR3 is CASSPRLTYEQYF. The CDR3 region has the DNA TGTGCCAGCAGTCCTCGACTGACTTACGAGCAGTACTTC.

Many counts were recorded for this clonotype. The chain recombines TRBV24-1 with TRBJ2-1; 12 nucleotides align to TRBD2. V gave up 5 bases and J gave up 5 bases; unmatched junction bases: 6. There are 16 residues in the CDR3. Germline-derived CDR1 and CDR2 are KGHDR and SFDVKD. CDR3 amino acids: CATSGSSGRAHNEQFF. In DNA form, the CDR3 reads TGTGCCACCAGTGGCTCTAGCGGGAGGGCTCACAATGAGCAGTTCTTC.

The chain recombines TRBV2 with TRBJ2-3; no clear D. CDR1 SNHLY and CDR2 FYNNEI come from the germline V gene. The CDR3 runs to 11 residues. Trimming shortened V by 7 bases and J by 5 bases, and 7 bases separated the two germline ends. The CDR3 DNA is TGTGCCAGCATATGGGGAGATACGCAGTATTTT. Translation gives CASIWGDTQYF.

The chain has TRBV29-1 and TRBJ2-2, with D perhaps matching TRBD1 (7 bases). The V gene lost 4 bases and the J gene lost 5 bases, with 20 bases spanning the gap. The CDR3 totals 16 residues. CDR1 and CDR2 (germline): SQVTM, ANQGSEA. This chain's CDR3 is CSVAEMEGARTGELFF. CDR3 DNA: TGCAGCGTTGCGGAGATGGAGGGGGCCCGGACCGGGGAGCTGTTTTTT.

This clonotype has ten or more counts. This chain links TRBV3-1 with TRBJ1-2; the D is unclear. The germline V gene has CDR1 LGHDT and CDR2 YNNKEL (reference sequence). V was trimmed by 2 bases and J by 4 bases, leaving 8 bases between them. The CDR3 loop spans 13 amino acids. CDR3 bases: TGTGCCAGCAGCCAAACAGAAACCTATGGCTACACCTTC. This gives the protein CASSQTETYGYTF.

This clonotype was detected only a few times. This rearrangement joins TRBV5-1 to TRBJ2-7; 8 positions match TRBD2. Germline V gene sequence: CDR1 SGHRS, CDR2 YFSETQ. With V trimmed by 0 bases and J by 1 base, 3 bases remained unmatched. This CDR3 region has 15 residues. The CDR3 nucleotides are TGCGCCAGCAGCTTGGCTCGGGGGGGATCCTACGAGCAGTACTTC. Its translation: CASSLARGGSYEQYF.

This clonotype was detected many times. The genes are TRBV5-1 and TRBJ2-2; D uncertain. This CDR3 has 15 residues. Per the germline V gene, CDR1 is SGHRS and CDR2 is YFSETQ. Trimming took off 0 bases at V and 5 bases at J, with 11 bases between the two ends. CDR3 in DNA: TGCGCCAGCAGCTTGGCAGTCTTTGGGACCGGGGAGCTGTTTTTT. It yields the protein CASSLAVFGTGELFF.

This clonotype was observed at least ten times. This sequence joins TRBV7-9 and TRBJ2-7; TRBD2 matches 12 bases. The CDR3 covers 17 residues. Germline V gene data show CDR1 as SEHNR and CDR2 as FQNEAQ (reference sequence). V was clipped by 5 bases and J by 1 base; unmatched bases: 9. The CDR3 region has the DNA TGTGCCAGCAGCATCGGACTAGCGGGACCGTTTTCCTACGAGCAGTACTTC. The encoded protein is CASSIGLAGPFSYEQYF.

This clonotype was observed at least ten times. The chain carries TRBV4-1 and TRBJ2-7, with 7 nucleotides matching TRBD1. Germline-derived CDR1 and CDR2 are MGHRA and YSYEKL. V dropped 4 bases and J dropped 2; count of bases not matched to a gene: 5. The CDR3 totals 14 residues. DNA for the CDR3: TGCGCCAGCAGCCGGGGGACAGATACCTACGAGCAGTACTTC. This gives the protein CASSRGTDTYEQYF.

Many counts were recorded for this clonotype. The gene calls are TRBV12-3 or TRBV12-4 and TRBJ2-7; D is tentatively TRBD1 or TRBD2 (5 bases each). V lost 6 bases and J lost 2, with 14 bases in between. This CDR3 spans 14 amino acids. The CDR3 DNA reads TGTGCCAGCAGGGAGGCACAGGAGGCCTACGAGCAGTACTTC. This gives the protein CASREAQEAYEQYF.

The chain links TRBV6-2 or TRBV6-3 to TRBJ2-7; 7 bases agree with TRBD2. In germline, CDR1 is MNHEY, CDR2 SVGEGT. The CDR3 sequence is 16 residues long. The J segment lost 2 bases and the V segment lost 5 bases, leaving 12 bases of the junction unmatched. CDR3 in DNA: TGTGCCAGCAGTCTTCGACTAGCTTCATCGACCTACGAGCAGTACTTC. Protein product: CASSLRLASSTYEQYF.

This chain joins TRBV20-1 and TRBJ1-1, with 11 bases aligning to TRBD1. CDR1 DFQATT and CDR2 SNEGSKA come from the germline V gene (reference sequence). The CDR3 totals 15 residues. The ends lost 3 bases at V and 1 base at J; junction bases unmatched: 4. This chain's CDR3 is CSARGQGVSNTEAFF. The CDR3 DNA is TGCAGTGCTAGGGGACAGGGGGTTTCGAACACTGAAGCTTTCTTT.

Many counts were recorded for this clonotype. The chain couples TRBV6-9 to TRBJ2-5, with TRBD2 matching over 10 bases. The J segment lost 3 bases and the V segment lost 3 bases, leaving 4 bases of the junction unmatched. The length of the CDR3 is 15 residues. CDR1 and CDR2 from the germline V gene are MNHGY and SVAAGI. CDR3 region: CASSYLGLAEETQYF. For the CDR3, the DNA is TGTGCCAGCAGTTACCTTGGACTAGCGGAAGAGACCCAGTACTTC.

This clonotype was counted at least ten times. One end of the junction fails to match germline, which may point to a read error. V usage is TRBV5-1 and J usage is TRBJ2-1; 12 bases are shared with TRBD2. CDR3 length: 14 amino acids. CDR1 and CDR2 (germline): SGHRS, YFSETQ. CDR3 bases: TGTGCCAGCAGCCTGGGACTAGCGGGTGGTGAGCAGTTCTTC. Its translation: CASSLGLAGGEQFF.

The sample holds many counts of this clonotype. The chain employs TRBV10-3 and TRBJ2-2; 8 nucleotides agree with TRBD2. Germline lookup yields CDR1 ENHRY and CDR2 SYGVKD. Trimming at V came to 4 bases and at J to 5 bases, leaving 6 bases not matched to a gene. The CDR3 is made up of 15 amino acids. The CDR3 region is CAISAAGAGTGELFF. CDR3 nucleotides: TGTGCCATCAGTGCAGCGGGAGCGGGGACCGGGGAGCTGTTTTTT.

This clonotype was seen repeatedly, ten times or more. The chain couples TRBV2 to TRBJ2-7; D is possibly TRBD2 (6 bases). This CDR3 is 15 amino acids long. The V end was cut by 7 bases, the J end by 2 bases, with 18 bases between. Germline CDR1 is SNHLY and CDR2 is FYNNEI. CDR3 sequence: CASTPPGRTPYEQYF. The CDR3 DNA follows: TGTGCCAGCACCCCTCCTGGGAGGACCCCCTACGAGCAGTACTTC.

For this clonotype: It is unclear where the CDR3 begins or ends on the DNA, so no DNA is shown, and the CDR3 is as TCRdb lists it. V usage is TRBV5-1 and J usage is TRBJ2-5. Germline CDR1 reads SGHRS; CDR2 reads YFSETQ. Termini included, the CDR3 measures 16 amino acids. CDR3 protein: CASSFGNGQLQETQYF.

To note about this clonotype: This may be a read error: a much more frequent sequence differs by one nucleotide. The chain has TRBV5-1 and TRBJ2-5, with 10 bases matching TRBD2. The CDR3 length is 20 residues. V trimming: 0 bases; J trimming: 11 bases; junction bases outside the gene matches: 25. Per germline, CDR1 SGHRS and CDR2 YFSETQ. The CDR3 bases are TGCGCCAGCAGCTTGGCCGCTAGCGGGAGCCCCAGTAAATCCTACAATGAGCAGTACTTC. It codes for CASSLAASGSPSKSYNEQYF.

The chain is built from TRBV7-9 and TRBJ2-3; 10 nucleotides agree with TRBD2. Losses at the gene ends were 4 bases for V and 2 bases for J; bases not matched to a gene: 9. There are 17 residues in the CDR3. Germline V CDR1 and CDR2: SEHNR, FQNEAQ (reference sequence). The CDR3 here is CASSSFPGTSDTDTQYF. The CDR3 DNA follows: TGTGCCAGCAGCTCCTTCCCCGGGACTAGCGACACAGATACGCAGTATTTT.

CDR3 loop: CASSGDRGEQYF. CDR3 coding DNA: TGTGCCAGCTCGGGGGACAGGGGGGAGCAGTACTTC. The rearrangement uses TRBV18 and TRBJ2-7; 11 positions agree with TRBD1. The V and J ends lost 6 bases and 7 bases, in that order; junction bases with no gene match: 2. CDR3 size: 12 residues. CDR1 and CDR2 from the germline V gene are KGHSH and LQKENI.

This clonotype was counted many times. The chain recombines TRBV12-3 or TRBV12-4 with TRBJ1-6, with D maybe TRBD1 (6 bases). The CDR3 consists of 14 residues. V was clipped by 6 bases and J by 14 bases, with 20 bases between them. As DNA, the CDR3 is TGTGCCAGCAGACCCGACAGGAGAGGGACGACCCTCCACTTT. This sequence encodes CASRPDRRGTTLHF.